These 31 T cell receptor beta chains were sequenced from one sample in a study of T cell changes during pregnancy in multiple sclerosis. Using immunoSEQ multiplex PCR, the repertoire was profiled, and TCRdb retains in-frame clones only, with some absent. The sample includes some 43,000 clones, 90% seen only once; the top ten take about 9%. The sample consisted of CD8+ T cells from peripheral blood mononuclear cells, taken in the first trimester of pregnancy. The receptors were gathered from a female donor with multiple sclerosis, enrolled in a pregnancy study.

V is TRBV27 and J is TRBJ2-7; TRBD2 agrees at 7 bases. The V and J ends lost 3 bases and 4 bases, in that order; junction bases with no gene match: 9. The germline CDR1 and CDR2 sequences are MNHEY and SMNVEV (reference sequence). The CDR3 loop spans 15 amino acids. The CDR3 nucleotides read TGTGCCAGCAGTTTTTTGGGGGGGAACAAGTACGAGCAGTACTTC. This encodes CASSFLGGNKYEQYF.

The rearrangement joins TRBV4-3 to TRBJ2-6, with D possibly TRBD2 on 6 matching bases. CDR1 and CDR2 (germline): LGHNA, YSLEER. There are 17 residues in the CDR3. Trimming removed 0 bases from V and 1 base from J, with 10 bases in between. This CDR3 reads CASSQDTGLSGANVLTF. For the CDR3, the DNA is TGCGCCAGCAGCCAAGACACTGGACTATCTGGGGCCAACGTCCTGACTTTC.

J is TRBJ1-1 and V is TRBV7-9; 9 positions match TRBD1. V lost 5 bases, J lost 4 bases, and 8 bases stayed unmatched. CDR3 length: 15 residues. The germline gives CDR1 SEHNR, CDR2 FQNEAQ (reference sequence). The CDR3, as DNA: TGTGCCAGCAGCCATATTCTGACAGGGGGCACTGAAGCTTTCTTT. Translated: CASSHILTGGTEAFF. Using reference TRBV7-9 and TRBJ1-1 for the parts outside the CDR3, the full variable domain is DTGVSQNPRHKITKRGQNVTFRCDPISEHNRLYWYRQTLGQGPEFLTYFQNEAQLEKSRLLSDRFSAERPKGSFSTLEIQRTEQGDSAMYLCASSHILTGGTEAFFGQGTRLTVV.

V and J are TRBV7-9 and TRBJ2-7, with 9 bases matching TRBD1. The CDR3 runs 15 residues. In germline, CDR1 is SEHNR, CDR2 FQNEAQ (reference sequence). After removal of 5 bases from V and 7 bases from J, the junction contained 12 bases not matched to a gene. This chain's CDR3 is CASSGTGTGMEEQYF. The CDR3 DNA follows: TGTGCCAGCAGCGGGACCGGGACAGGGATGGAAGAGCAGTACTTC.

The gene calls are TRBV5-1 and TRBJ1-2, with 7 bases fitting TRBD1. Germline V lookup: CDR1 SGHRS, CDR2 YFSETQ. The CDR3 runs to 11 residues. Germline trimming cut 3 bases from V and 10 bases from J; bases unmatched to any gene: 3. The CDR3 DNA is TGCGCCAGCAGCTCGGACAGGCTCTACACCTTC. Encoded protein: CASSSDRLYTF.

The rearrangement links TRBV2 to TRBJ1-5; D is uncertain. Looked up from germline, CDR1 is SNHLY and CDR2 is FYNNEI. V lost 2 bases, J lost 0 bases, and 17 bases lay in between. This CDR3 is built from 18 residues. CDR3 bases: TGTGCCAGCAGTGAACCGTTTGTTCCTTATTATAGCAATCAGCCCCAGCATTTT. It yields the protein CASSEPFVPYYSNQPQHF.

This clone was seen a handful of times. V and J are TRBV19 and TRBJ1-2; D gene uncertain. Trimming shortened V by 8 bases and J by 8 bases, and 15 bases separated the two germline ends. Germline lookup yields CDR1 LNHDA and CDR2 SQIVND (reference sequence). The CDR3 has 12 residues. CDR3 residues: CASQDPRRGYTF. The CDR3, as DNA: TGTGCCAGTCAAGACCCCCGGAGAGGCTACACCTTC.

In this sample, this clone turned up once. The rearrangement joins TRBV6-5 to TRBJ1-2; D is undetermined. With 6 bases removed from V and 0 bases from J, the gap between germline ends came to 8 bases. The CDR3 loop spans 13 amino acids. Germline CDR1 MNHEY, CDR2 SVGAGI. CDR3 DNA: TGTGCCAGCAGCTATTCTACTAACTATGGCTACACCTTC. It translates to CASSYSTNYGYTF.

This sequence joins TRBV6-1 and TRBJ1-1; possible D gene TRBD1, 6 bases. Trimming took off 0 bases at V and 6 bases at J, with 17 bases between the two ends. Germline V lookup: CDR1 MNHNS, CDR2 SASEGT. CDR3 size: 16 residues. This CDR3 is CASSEATGHFYAEAFF. CDR3 sequence (DNA): TGTGCCAGCAGTGAAGCTACGGGACATTTTTACGCTGAAGCTTTCTTT.

This chain uses TRBV7-2 with TRBJ1-5; TRBD1 matches at 8 bases. Germline lookup yields CDR1 SGHTA and CDR2 FQGNSA. The CDR3 extends over 16 amino acids. The J segment lost 1 base and the V segment lost 3 bases, leaving 5 bases of the junction unmatched. This CDR3 reads CASSLTGARSNQPQHF. As DNA, the CDR3 is TGTGCCAGCAGCTTGACAGGGGCAAGAAGCAATCAGCCCCAGCATTTT.

The rearrangement links TRBV14 to TRBJ2-3; D gene uncertain. The CDR3 is 15 amino acids. Trimming left V 0 bases short and J 2 bases short, with 9 bases between. The germline gives CDR1 SGHDN, CDR2 FVKESK. In nucleotides, the CDR3 is TGTGCCAGCAGCCAAGAAAGAACGGTCACAGATACGCAGTATTTT. As protein: CASSQERTVTDTQYF.

The CDR3 loop is CASSVGNRDEQYF. DNA of the CDR3: TGTGCCAGCAGCGTAGGGAACAGGGACGAGCAGTACTTC. The chain uses TRBV9 and TRBJ2-7; TRBD1 might be the D (6 bases). Trimming left V 0 bases short and J 5 bases short, with 9 bases between. The CDR3 loop spans 13 amino acids. Looked up from germline, CDR1 is SGDLS and CDR2 is YYNGEE.

This chain joins TRBV11-2 and TRBJ2-1; D may be TRBD2 (5 bases). This CDR3 contains 18 residues. CDR1 SGHAT and CDR2 FQNNGV come from the germline V gene. V was trimmed by 1 base and J by 0 bases, leaving 16 bases between them. The CDR3 protein is CASSLAPPWAGSYNEQFF. The CDR3 DNA reads TGTGCCAGCAGCTTAGCCCCCCCCTGGGCGGGCTCCTACAATGAGCAGTTCTTC.

The genes are TRBV2 and TRBJ1-2; weak D call: TRBD1 (6 bases). V lost 4 bases and J 5 bases, leaving 14 bases between the germline ends. This CDR3 is 14 amino acids long. Germline loops: CDR1 SNHLY, CDR2 FYNNEI. CDR3 residues: CASSGQEWVYGYTF. CDR3 DNA sequence: TGTGCCAGCAGTGGACAGGAATGGGTATATGGCTACACCTTC.

The chain links TRBV19 to TRBJ2-6; perhaps TRBD1 as D (6 bases). The CDR3 runs to 18 residues. The germline CDR1 and CDR2 sequences are LNHDA and SQIVND (reference sequence). The V end was cut by 7 bases, the J end by 0 bases, with 19 bases between. The CDR3 is CASKPRQASLSGANVLTF. Here the CDR3 DNA reads TGTGCCAGTAAGCCCCGACAGGCAAGCCTCTCTGGGGCCAACGTCCTGACTTTC.

J is TRBJ1-1 and V is TRBV18; D is unresolved. The CDR3 runs to 17 residues. Germline CDR1 and CDR2: KGHSH and LQKENI. Trimming removed 2 bases at V and 0 bases at J, with 16 bases between. CDR3 in amino acids: CASSPEGLRTMNTEAFF. CDR3 DNA sequence: TGTGCCAGCTCACCAGAGGGATTGAGGACCATGAACACTGAAGCTTTCTTT.

CDR3 region: CASSKSLVWGLGSPLHF. In DNA, the CDR3 is TGTGCCAGCAGCAAATCATTGGTTTGGGGGCTCGGTTCACCCCTCCACTTT. V usage is TRBV7-8 and J usage is TRBJ1-6; TRBD1 might be the D (6 bases). Germline lookup yields CDR1 SGHVS and CDR2 FQNEAQ. This CDR3 is 17 amino acids long. V gave up 5 bases and J gave up 9 bases, with 23 bases separating them.

V usage is TRBV12-5 and J usage is TRBJ1-2, with D tentatively TRBD1 (6 bases). Trimming stripped 5 bases from V and 8 bases from J, with 18 bases between. Germline-derived CDR1 and CDR2 are LGHNT and FRNRAP. The CDR3 extends over 14 amino acids. The CDR3 DNA follows: TGTGCTAGTGGTCACCCTACAGGGTTGTGGGGCTACACCTTC. Its translation is CASGHPTGLWGYTF.

The chain couples TRBV7-9 to TRBJ2-7; D call uncertain. V was clipped by 7 bases and J by 2 bases, with 18 bases between them. The CDR3 is 15 amino acids. CDR1 and CDR2 from the germline V gene are SEHNR and FQNEAQ (reference sequence). As DNA, the CDR3 is TGTGCCAGCATGAGCTTGGTAGGTCTAGCCTACGAGCAGTACTTC. Its translation is CASMSLVGLAYEQYF.

The rearrangement links TRBV6-5 to TRBJ1-2; D is uncertain. Germline V gives CDR1 MNHEY, CDR2 SVGAGI. Trimming cost V 0 bases and J 4 bases, with 9 bases left between them. This CDR3 region has 14 residues. CDR3 region: CASSYSIGVYGYTF. The CDR3 DNA reads as TGTGCCAGCAGTTACTCGATCGGGGTCTATGGCTACACCTTC.

The chain has TRBV10-3 and TRBJ1-1, with TRBD1 as a possible D gene (5 bases). V was trimmed by 4 bases and J by 4 bases, leaving 13 bases between them. CDR1 is ENHRY and CDR2 is SYGVKD in the germline V gene. The length of the CDR3 is 14 residues. The CDR3 nucleotides are TGTGCCATCAGTGGAGTGGGGCTCGGCACTGAAGCTTTCTTT. Protein product: CAISGVGLGTEAFF.

The chain employs TRBV4-3 and TRBJ2-5, with D possibly matching TRBD1 (6 bases). CDR3 length equals 14 residues. The germline CDR1 and CDR2 sequences are LGHNA and YSLEER. V dropped 4 bases and J dropped 3 bases, with 12 bases sitting between them. As DNA, the CDR3 is TGCGCCAGCAGCCCCCGGGACACCGAAGAGACCCAGTACTTC. Protein sequence: CASSPRDTEETQYF.

The chain carries TRBV11-2 and TRBJ2-5, with TRBD2 matching over 8 bases. This CDR3 has 17 residues. After removal of 1 base from V and 5 bases from J, the junction contained 12 bases not matched to a gene. CDR1 is SGHAT and CDR2 is FQNNGV in the germline V gene. CDR3 sequence (DNA): TGTGCCAGCAGCTTAGCATTTAGTCGGGAGGGAGGGGAGACCCAGTACTTC. It yields the protein CASSLAFSREGGETQYF.

The chain joins TRBV6-5 to TRBJ2-3; D not certain. Germline V gives CDR1 MNHEY, CDR2 SVGAGI. The V end was cut by 8 bases, the J end by 0 bases, with 3 bases between. This CDR3 spans 11 amino acids. For the CDR3, the DNA is TGTGCCAGCCTGAGCACAGATACGCAGTATTTT. It encodes CASLSTDTQYF.

The chain joins TRBV7-2 to TRBJ1-1; TRBD1 matches at 12 bases. The CDR3 covers 13 residues. J was trimmed by 7 bases and V by 9 bases; bases with no gene match: 6. Germline V lookup: CDR1 SGHTA, CDR2 FQGNSA. The CDR3 loop is CASGTGGGIEAFF. The CDR3 nucleotides read TGTGCCAGTGGGACAGGGGGCGGAATTGAAGCTTTCTTT.

Turning to this clone: Other DNA sequences of this sample code for an identical CDR3. This chain links TRBV27 with TRBJ1-5, with 8 positions matching TRBD1. Germline V gives CDR1 MNHEY, CDR2 SMNVEV (reference sequence). V gave up 3 bases and J gave up 2 bases; unmatched junction bases: 0. The CDR3 contains 14 residues. For the CDR3, the DNA is TGTGCCAGCAGTTTGGGACAGGGCAATCAGCCCCAGCATTTT. Residues: CASSLGQGNQPQHF.

J is TRBJ1-5 and V is TRBV19; the D is unclear. The CDR3 length is 14 residues. Trimming removed 5 bases at V and 2 bases at J, with 10 bases between. The germline V gene has CDR1 LNHDA and CDR2 SQIVND (reference sequence). The CDR3 reads CASSPPAGNQPQHF. The CDR3 DNA reads TGTGCCAGTAGTCCCCCGGCGGGCAATCAGCCCCAGCATTTT.

This sequence joins TRBV2 and TRBJ2-5; perhaps TRBD2 as D (6 bases). The CDR3 extends over 13 amino acids. In germline, CDR1 is SNHLY, CDR2 FYNNEI. Trimming left V 6 bases short and J 5 bases short, with 13 bases between. The chain's CDR3 is CASREGTRETQYF. For the CDR3, the DNA is TGTGCCAGCAGGGAGGGAACTCGGGAGACCCAGTACTTC. The full variable domain, in which reference TRBV2 and TRBJ2-5 provide the parts outside the CDR3, is EPEVTQTPSHQVTQMGQEVILRCVPISNHLYFYWYRQILGQKVEFLVSFYNNEISEKSEIFDDQFSVERPDGSNFTLKIRSTKLEDSAMYFCASREGTRETQYFGPGTRLLVL.

This clone was detected once. This chain uses TRBV27 with TRBJ2-7; TRBD1 aligns across 7 bases. CDR1 and CDR2 from the germline V gene are MNHEY and SMNVEV (reference sequence). The trim removed 5 bases at V and 0 bases at J, leaving 10 bases unmatched. The CDR3 loop spans 16 amino acids. CDR3 nucleotide sequence: TGTGCCAGCAGTCCGTCGCCCCGGGACAGCTCCTACGAGCAGTACTTC. This encodes CASSPSPRDSSYEQYF.

This chain joins TRBV29-1 and TRBJ1-2; 12 nucleotides agree with TRBD1. This CDR3 has 15 amino acids. Trimming at V came to 4 bases and at J to 4 bases, leaving 7 bases not matched to a gene. Germline V lookup: CDR1 SQVTM, CDR2 ANQGSEA. In DNA form, the CDR3 reads TGCAGCGTTGGTACGGGACAGGGGGCGGGCTATGGCTACACCTTC. This codes for CSVGTGQGAGYGYTF.

There are many counts of this clone. The chain is built from TRBV27 and TRBJ2-1, with 11 nucleotides matching TRBD1. Per the germline V gene, CDR1 is MNHEY and CDR2 is SMNVEV (reference sequence). The V and J ends lost 3 bases and 10 bases, in that order; junction bases with no gene match: 5. The CDR3 contains 14 residues. The CDR3 DNA reads as TGTGCCAGCAGTTTCCCGGGACAGGGGGAAGAGCAGTTCTTC. This translates into CASSFPGQGEEQFF.